This T cell receptor (beta chain) originates from a study of shared clonotypes between healthy human individuals. Notes on this clone: The target antigen is unknown.

The CDR3 is made up of 17 amino acids. Germline loops: CDR1 SNHLY, CDR2 FYNNEI. The junction had 14 bases not matched to a gene; V was cut back by 6 bases and J by 4 bases. Whole-study findings and limits: Between several donors, naive CD4 clonotypes were shared at a level of approximately 5%.

The method was immunoSEQ multiplex PCR; TCRdb's version includes in-frame clones alone and lacks a portion of them. The sample lists around 1,000,000 clones, about 72% occurring once. Sequenced material: memory CD4+ T cells from PBMCs. Subset: CD45RA-negative fraction. The chain uses TRBV2 and TRBJ1-3; 8 bases are a match to TRBD1. The clonotype comes from a man younger than 30 in good health. Some clones in this sample may be carry-over from other donors' samples. In nucleotides, the CDR3 is TGTGCCAGCAGAGGAGGACAGGGTTCGGTTGGAGGAAACACCATATATTTT. It translates to CASRGGQGSVGGNTIYF.